This T cell receptor (beta chain) was identified in a study of CD8 T cells in Susac syndrome. With random hexamers, reverse transcription was performed on about 0.5 to 1 ug of RNA. TCRdb recomputed calls from the immunoSEQ multiplex PCR reads with MiXCR, one row per CDR3 protein. The sample has some 97,000 distinct CDR3 sequences, about 95% seen once. This CDR3 comprises 12 residues. V lost 1 base and J lost 10, with 10 bases in between. The germline V gene has CDR1 LGHDT and CDR2 YNNKEL (reference sequence). V is TRBV3-1 and J is TRBJ1-1; D is unresolved. Specimen: CD8+ T cells from PBMCs. This receptor was obtained from a human donor with Susac syndrome. The CDR3 DNA reads TGTGCCAGCAGCCAAGTCGGCCGGACAGCTTTCTTT. It codes for CASSQVGRTAFF.